The next 28 T cell receptor beta chains were all read from a single sample in a study of blood T cell repertoires in COVID-19. TCRdb keeps only in-frame clones here, not all; method: immunoSEQ multiplex PCR. The sample comprises fewer than 500,000 clones, roughly 90% of which are singletons, and 0.95% to 1% rests with the top ten. Material: PBMCs or T cells enriched from blood (not recorded which). The receptor source for this set is a woman aged 25 to 39 with acute COVID-19.

The genes are TRBV7-9 and TRBJ1-6, with TRBD1 matching over 8 bases. CDR3 length: 14 amino acids. CDR1 and CDR2 from the germline V gene are SEHNR and FQNEAQ (reference sequence). V gave up 6 bases and J gave up 9 bases; unmatched junction bases: 7. CDR3 nucleotide sequence: TGTGCCAGCAGGCCTACAGGGGGACGTTCACCCCTCCACTTT. The encoded protein is CASRPTGGRSPLHF.

The chain employs TRBV30 and TRBJ1-1, with D tentatively TRBD1 (6 bases). V was clipped by 3 bases and J by 7 bases, with 12 bases between them. Germline CDR1 is GTSNPN and CDR2 is SVGIG (reference sequence). The CDR3 extends over 12 amino acids. The CDR3 coding sequence is TGTGCCTGGAGCGCACAGGGACGTGAAGCTTTCTTT. Residues: CAWSAQGREAFF.

The V call is TRBV6-5, the J call TRBJ1-2; 7 bases match TRBD1. V lost 7 bases to trimming and J lost 4 bases; unmatched junction nucleotides: 6. Looked up from germline, CDR1 is MNHEY and CDR2 is SVGAGI. The CDR3 is 13 residues long. In DNA, the CDR3 is TGTGCCAGCATGAGGACAGGCTCCTATGGCTACACCTTC. Translating it yields CASMRTGSYGYTF.

The rearrangement uses TRBV9 and TRBJ2-7, with 7 bases that match TRBD2. The junction had 12 bases not matched to a gene; V was cut back by 3 bases and J by 6 bases. CDR3 length: 15 residues. The germline V gene encodes CDR1 SGDLS and CDR2 YYNGEE. The CDR3 here is CASSAGLGEGSEQYF. For the CDR3, the DNA is TGTGCCAGCAGCGCCGGACTAGGAGAAGGCTCCGAGCAGTACTTC.

The chain carries TRBV27 and TRBJ2-1; TRBD1 matches at 9 bases. The CDR3 is made up of 14 amino acids. Looked up from germline, CDR1 is MNHEY and CDR2 is SMNVEV (reference sequence). With V trimmed by 5 bases and J by 2 bases, 1 base remained unmatched. CDR3 loop: CASSDRGAYNEQFF. CDR3 sequence (DNA): TGTGCCAGCAGTGACAGGGGGGCCTACAATGAGCAGTTCTTC.

Written as DNA, the CDR3 is TGTGCCAGCAGCCAAGACAAGGTGGGGGGGCCAACAGATACGCAGTATTTT. Amino acids: CASSQDKVGGPTDTQYF. The gene calls are TRBV4-2 and TRBJ2-3; TRBD2 might be the D (7 bases). This CDR3 is 17 amino acids long. The germline gives CDR1 LGHNA, CDR2 YNFKEQ. Trimming removed 0 bases at V and 3 bases at J, with 16 bases between.

The chain couples TRBV11-2 to TRBJ1-2; 8 bases map to TRBD1. The germline CDR1 and CDR2 sequences are SGHAT and FQNNGV. The CDR3 spans 17 residues. V was clipped by 0 bases and J by 7 bases; unmatched bases: 13. DNA for the CDR3: TGTGCCAGCAGCTTAGAGAGCCCAAACAGGGGGTCTGGTGGCTACACCTTC. Protein product: CASSLESPNRGSGGYTF.

The chain uses TRBV27 and TRBJ1-4, with TRBD1 identical over 7 bases. Germline V gene lookup returns CDR1 MNHEY and CDR2 SMNVEV (reference sequence). The CDR3 loop spans 15 amino acids. V lost 4 bases to trimming and J lost 7 bases; unmatched junction nucleotides: 9. CDR3 in DNA: TGTGCCAGCAGTTCCCGACAGGGTAGGGGTGAAAAACTGTTTTTT. This codes for CASSSRQGRGEKLFF. The full variable domain, its missing parts supplied by reference TRBV27 and TRBJ1-4, is EAQVTQNPRYLITVTGKKLTVTCSQNMNHEYMSWYRQDPGLGLRQIYYSMNVEVTDKGDVPEGYKVSRKEKRNFPLILESPSPNQTSLYFCASSSRQGRGEKLFFGSGTQLSVL.

The rearrangement joins TRBV6-5 to TRBJ1-6, with D possibly being TRBD1 (5 bases). This CDR3 has 13 residues. With 4 bases removed from V and 6 bases from J, the gap between germline ends came to 7 bases. Germline V gives CDR1 MNHEY, CDR2 SVGAGI. CDR3 loop: CASSSQVNSPLHF. CDR3 DNA sequence: TGTGCCAGCAGTTCACAGGTTAATTCACCCCTCCACTTT.

The chain uses TRBV29-1 and TRBJ2-7, with 8 bases lining up with TRBD2. CDR1 SQVTM and CDR2 ANQGSEA come from the germline V gene. V lost 5 bases, J lost 6 bases, and 12 bases stayed unmatched. The CDR3 has 14 residues. DNA for the CDR3: TGCAGCGTTACCGGGACTAGAGGGGGTGTCGAGCAGTACTTC. This encodes CSVTGTRGGVEQYF.

This chain uses TRBV9 with TRBJ2-3, with 9 bases identical to TRBD2. The trim removed 0 bases at V and 2 bases at J, leaving 4 bases unmatched. Germline V lookup: CDR1 SGDLS, CDR2 YYNGEE. The CDR3 totals 16 residues. The CDR3 nucleotides read TGTGCCAGCAGCGTAGGAGCGGGGGGTACCACAGATACGCAGTATTTT. Translating it yields CASSVGAGGTTDTQYF.

The rearrangement links TRBV14 to TRBJ2-7; possible D gene TRBD2, 5 bases. Germline assignment: CDR1 SGHDN and CDR2 FVKESK. The CDR3 extends over 17 amino acids. The ends were cut back, 1 base at V and 5 bases at J, with 21 bases in the middle. CDR3 sequence reads: CASSQVSDGKGKDEQYF. CDR3 nucleotide sequence: TGTGCCAGCAGCCAAGTTTCCGACGGGAAAGGTAAAGACGAGCAGTACTTC.

V usage is TRBV2 and J usage is TRBJ1-2; 10 bases match TRBD1. The V gene end was trimmed by 5 bases and the J gene end by 2 bases; junction bases not matched to a gene: 2. CDR1 is SNHLY, CDR2 FYNNEI, per germline. This CDR3 has 14 residues. The CDR3 nucleotides are TGTGCCAGCAGTCGGGGACAGGGGAACTATGGCTACACCTTC. Amino acids: CASSRGQGNYGYTF.

The rearrangement joins TRBV18 to TRBJ2-3; 7 bases are a match to TRBD1. This CDR3 spans 15 amino acids. Germline V CDR1 and CDR2: KGHSH, LQKENI. The trim removed 3 bases at V and 3 bases at J, leaving 6 bases unmatched. CDR3 sequence (DNA): TGTGCCAGCTCACCCCGACAGGGACAAACAGATACGCAGTATTTT. Translated: CASSPRQGQTDTQYF. The complete variable domain, with remaining parts taken from reference TRBV18 and TRBJ2-3, reads NAGVMQNPRHLVRRRGQEARLRCSPMKGHSHVYWYRQLPEEGLKFMVYLQKENIIDESGMPKERFSAEFPKEGPSILRIQQVVRGDSAAYFCASSPRQGQTDTQYFGPGTRLTVL.

The chain joins TRBV7-2 to TRBJ1-5, with 8 nucleotides matching TRBD1. In germline, CDR1 is SGHTA, CDR2 FQGNSA. This CDR3 spans 16 amino acids. Trimming took 2 bases from V and 0 from J; bases not matched to a gene: 3. As DNA, the CDR3 is TGTGCCAGCAGCTTATCAGGGGGCCTTAGCAATCAGCCCCAGCATTTT. Translated, it gives CASSLSGGLSNQPQHF.

This clone was recorded a few times. J is TRBJ2-7 and V is TRBV2; a weak D match, TRBD1 (6 bases). Germline loops: CDR1 SNHLY, CDR2 FYNNEI. V shed 10 bases and J shed 3 bases, with 10 bases lying between them. The CDR3 contains 11 residues. The CDR3 region has the DNA TGTGCCATCCGGGACATCTACGAGCAGTACTTC. Translation: CAIRDIYEQYF.

The V and J genes are TRBV30 and TRBJ2-7, with 9 positions matching TRBD1. Germline assignment: CDR1 GTSNPN and CDR2 SVGIG (reference sequence). This CDR3 region has 15 residues. V lost 2 bases and J lost 6; bases outside the gene matches: 11. CDR3 in amino acids: CAWSTLDRGLREQYF. For the CDR3, the DNA is TGTGCCTGGAGTACATTGGACAGGGGATTACGCGAGCAGTACTTC.

Worth noting for this clone: Other DNA sequences within the sample encode an identical CDR3. The CDR3 DNA is TGCAGCGTGGGGTCAGGGGGAGCTTTCTTT. It yields the protein CSVGSGGAFF. The rearrangement uses TRBV29-1 and TRBJ1-1; 7 bases are a match to TRBD1. Germline loops: CDR1 SQVTM, CDR2 ANQGSEA. This CDR3 is 10 amino acids long. V was pared by 6 bases and J by 10 bases, with 5 bases of the junction left unmatched.

In its sample, this clone was seen once. This chain uses TRBV24-1 with TRBJ2-2, with 9 bases matching TRBD1. Germline V lookup: CDR1 KGHDR, CDR2 SFDVKD. CDR3 size: 16 residues. The V segment lost 9 bases and the J segment 3 bases; nucleotides outside the gene matches: 10. CDR3 sequence (DNA): TGTGCCACCGCCCGGACAGGGGTATTGGACACCGGGGAGCTGTTTTTT. Its protein product is CATARTGVLDTGELFF.

About this clone: The junction shows a germline mismatch at one end, possibly a read error. V and J are TRBV5-1 and TRBJ1-1; 8 nucleotides agree with TRBD1. CDR1 and CDR2 (germline): SGHRS, YFSETQ. This CDR3 is 16 amino acids long. CDR3 nucleotide sequence: TGCGCCAGCAACTTGGAGGCTGGGCAGGGGGCCACTGAAGCTTTCTTT. Translating gives CASNLEAGQGATEAFF.

This CDR3 reads CASSVPLRNYGYTF. CDR3 sequence (DNA): TGTGCCAGCAGTGTTCCACTGCGCAACTATGGCTACACCTTC. The V and J genes are TRBV2 and TRBJ1-2; D remains unclear. Germline loops: CDR1 SNHLY, CDR2 FYNNEI. This CDR3 has 14 amino acids. V was pared by 4 bases and J by 2 bases, with 11 bases between.

The chain uses TRBV5-4 and TRBJ2-1; D gene ambiguous. The CDR3 is 13 amino acids. V was shortened by 5 bases and J by 4 bases, with 10 bases between the two germline ends. Germline V gene data show CDR1 as SGHNT and CDR2 as YYREEE (reference sequence). The CDR3, as DNA: TGTGCCAGCAGGAGACTGGAGTACAATGAGCAGTTCTTC. Protein sequence: CASRRLEYNEQFF. The full variable domain, completed using reference TRBV5-4 and TRBJ2-1, is ETGVTQSPTHLIKTRGQQVTLRCSSQSGHNTVSWYQQALGQGPQFIFQYYREEENGRGNFPPRFSGLQFPNYSSELNVNALELDDSALYLCASRRLEYNEQFFGPGTRLTVL.

The count of this clone is one. This rearrangement joins TRBV6-5 to TRBJ1-2; no firm D call. This CDR3 region has 12 residues. Trimming cost V 8 bases and J 2 bases, with 9 bases left between them. Per the germline V gene, CDR1 is MNHEY and CDR2 is SVGAGI. CDR3 in amino acids: CASSGRNYGYTF. In DNA, the CDR3 is TGTGCCAGCTCCGGCAGGAACTATGGCTACACCTTC.

In its sample, this clone was seen a few times. The chain carries TRBV19 and TRBJ1-3, with D perhaps TRBD1 (5 bases). The CDR3 loop spans 14 amino acids. Trimming removed 7 bases from V and 3 bases from J, with 13 bases in between. CDR1 and CDR2 from the germline V gene are LNHDA and SQIVND (reference sequence). Here the CDR3 reads CASTSGLGGNTIYF. The DNA for the CDR3 is TGTGCCAGTACCTCGGGACTAGGTGGAAACACCATATATTTT.

This CDR3 is CASKLAGGPQFF. CDR3 coding DNA: TGTGCCAGCAAACTAGCGGGGGGGCCTCAGTTCTTC. This chain connects TRBV2 to TRBJ2-1; 13 bases fit TRBD2. This CDR3 has 12 residues. The ends lost 7 bases at V and 13 bases at J; junction bases unmatched: 4. Germline V lookup: CDR1 SNHLY, CDR2 FYNNEI.

V gene TRBV18 combines with J gene TRBJ1-3; 7 bases map to TRBD1. V shed 1 base, J shed 4 bases, and the junction held 4 bases outside the gene matches. This CDR3 comprises 15 residues. From germline, CDR1 is KGHSH and CDR2 LQKENI. This CDR3 is CASSPQGAPGNTIYF. The CDR3 nucleotides read TGTGCCAGCTCACCACAGGGGGCTCCGGGAAACACCATATATTTT.

The CDR3 is CASSEFLQSPLHF. As DNA, the CDR3 is TGTGCCAGCAGTGAGTTCCTTCAGTCACCCCTCCACTTT. The J gene is TRBJ1-6, the V gene TRBV6-4; no clear D. The germline V gene encodes CDR1 MRHNA and CDR2 SNTAGT. The CDR3 is 13 residues long. The V end lost 3 bases, the J end lost 10 bases, and 10 bases lay between the germline ends.

The chain has TRBV9 and TRBJ1-6; 7 bases fit TRBD1. The CDR3 sequence is 16 residues long. The germline V gene has CDR1 SGDLS and CDR2 YYNGEE. The J segment lost 5 bases and the V segment lost 0 bases, leaving 5 bases of the junction unmatched. CDR3 in DNA: TGTGCCAGCAGCGTAGCTGGGACAGCTAATAATTCACCCCTCCACTTT. Translation: CASSVAGTANNSPLHF.